These 18 T cell receptor beta chains originate from one sample sequenced in a study of blood T cell repertoires in COVID-19. Clones were read by immunoSEQ multiplex PCR, and TCRdb kept only the in-frame ones, dropping some. In the table there are 450,000 to 500,000 clones, approximately 83% of which are singletons. The sequencing sample was made of peripheral blood. The source is a human donor in a cohort sampled during active COVID-19.

The rearrangement uses TRBV7-9 and TRBJ1-1; D gene ambiguous. V was pared by 3 bases and J by 2 bases, with 7 bases between. The CDR3 is 13 amino acids. Germline CDR1 and CDR2: SEHNR and FQNEAQ (reference sequence). The CDR3 DNA is TGTGCCAGCAGCTTTCAGGAAAACACTGAAGCTTTCTTT. Translated, it gives CASSFQENTEAFF.

This clone was seen many times. This sequence joins TRBV19 and TRBJ1-3, with 10 bases identical to TRBD1. The germline gives CDR1 LNHDA, CDR2 SQIVND (reference sequence). With 7 bases clipped from V and 4 bases from J, the junction kept 7 bases outside the gene matches. This CDR3 spans 15 amino acids. CDR3 in amino acids: CASTPGQGKGNTIYF. CDR3 nucleotides: TGTGCCAGTACCCCGGGACAGGGGAAGGGAAACACCATATATTTT.

The chain couples TRBV3-1 (or the pseudogene TRBV3-2) to TRBJ1-2; TRBD1 aligns across 10 bases. CDR3 length: 14 amino acids. Trimming at V came to 7 bases and at J to 8 bases, leaving 10 bases not matched to a gene. CDR1 and CDR2 (germline): LGHDT, YNNKEL (reference sequence). The CDR3 is CASKGQGDIGGYTF. The CDR3 region has the DNA TGTGCCAGCAAAGGACAGGGGGATATCGGGGGCTACACCTTC.

This sequence joins TRBV2 and TRBJ1-3; D unclear. Germline-derived CDR1 and CDR2 are SNHLY and FYNNEI. V lost 7 bases and J 0 bases, leaving 13 bases between the germline ends. The CDR3 is 15 residues long. The CDR3 coding sequence is TGTGCCAGCACACGAGAGGGAACCTCTGGAAACACCATATATTTT. It yields the protein CASTREGTSGNTIYF.

This chain joins TRBV4-1 and TRBJ1-1; a weak D match, TRBD1 (5 bases). The germline V gene has CDR1 MGHRA and CDR2 YSYEKL. CDR3 length: 13 residues. V lost 4 bases to trimming and J lost 4 bases, with 10 bases between them. The CDR3 here is CASSRREGTEAFF. CDR3 DNA: TGCGCCAGCAGCCGCAGGGAGGGCACTGAAGCTTTCTTT.

V usage is TRBV18 and J usage is TRBJ2-7; D is possibly TRBD2 (6 bases). V was shortened by 6 bases and J by 3 bases, with 15 bases between the two germline ends. This CDR3 comprises 14 residues. Germline values: CDR1 KGHSH, CDR2 LQKENI. This chain's CDR3 is CASSKLALDYEQYF. The CDR3, as DNA: TGTGCCAGCTCCAAGCTAGCGCTTGACTACGAGCAGTACTTC.

The rearrangement uses TRBV28 and TRBJ2-2; the match to TRBD1 covers 9 bases. Trimming at V came to 7 bases and at J to 1 base, leaving 7 bases not matched to a gene. The CDR3 spans 16 residues. Germline V gene data show CDR1 as MDHEN and CDR2 as SYDVKM. The CDR3 is CASTDRDRENTGELFF. The DNA for the CDR3 is TGTGCCAGCACCGACCGGGACAGGGAGAACACCGGGGAGCTGTTTTTT.

In nucleotides, the CDR3 is TGTGCCAGCAGCCCGACTAGCGGGGAGACCCAGTACTTC. Residues: CASSPTSGETQYF. This chain uses TRBV5-4 with TRBJ2-5; 10 positions agree with TRBD2. The CDR3 totals 13 residues. V lost 4 bases to trimming and J lost 5 bases; unmatched junction nucleotides: 2. Germline CDR1 is SGHNT and CDR2 is YYREEE (reference sequence).

This clone appeared once. The chain joins TRBV30 to TRBJ2-1, with 7 bases that match TRBD2. Per germline, CDR1 GTSNPN and CDR2 SVGIG (reference sequence). The CDR3 consists of 18 residues. The ends lost 1 base at V and 0 bases at J; junction bases unmatched: 12. The CDR3 coding sequence is TGTGCCTGGAGTGCTTCCACTTCACTAGCGATCTCCTACAATGAGCAGTTCTTC. It encodes CAWSASTSLAISYNEQFF.

This clone was seen more than once but under ten times. The chain recombines TRBV30 with TRBJ1-6; 7 nucleotides align to TRBD1. This CDR3 has 15 residues. Per the germline V gene, CDR1 is GTSNPN and CDR2 is SVGIG (reference sequence). After removal of 4 bases from V and 9 bases from J, the junction contained 12 bases not matched to a gene. Here the CDR3 DNA reads TGTGCCTGGACCCTTCCCCAGGGGGAGAGTTCACCCCTCCACTTT. Its translation is CAWTLPQGESSPLHF.

The chain combines TRBV18 with TRBJ1-3, with D perhaps TRBD1 (6 bases). The V gene's germline CDR1 is KGHSH and CDR2 LQKENI. CDR3 length: 15 residues. Trimming removed 0 bases at V and 4 bases at J, with 10 bases between. The CDR3 spells CASSPPTGQGNTIYF. The CDR3 DNA reads as TGTGCCAGCTCACCACCCACAGGGCAAGGAAACACCATATATTTT. The whole variable domain, remainder taken from reference TRBV18 and TRBJ1-3, is NAGVMQNPRHLVRRRGQEARLRCSPMKGHSHVYWYRQLPEEGLKFMVYLQKENIIDESGMPKERFSAEFPKEGPSILRIQQVVRGDSAAYFCASSPPTGQGNTIYFGEGSWLTVV.

Regarding this clone: Sequence at one end of the junction differs from germline and may be a read error. This rearrangement joins TRBV29-1 to TRBJ1-1; 8 bases line up with TRBD1. Per the germline V gene, CDR1 is SQVTM and CDR2 is ANQGSEA. This CDR3 has 11 amino acids. The CDR3 sequence is CSAEQGEEAFF. As DNA, the CDR3 is TGCAGCGCTGAACAGGGGGAAGAAGCTTTCTTT.

V and J are TRBV7-8 and TRBJ1-1; a possible D gene is TRBD1 (6 bases). Germline CDR1 SGHVS, CDR2 FQNEAQ. The CDR3 has 14 residues. The V and J ends lost 0 bases and 2 bases respectively, with 7 bases between them. CDR3 loop: CASSLAQGNTEAFF. Here the CDR3 DNA reads TGTGCCAGCAGCTTAGCACAGGGAAACACTGAAGCTTTCTTT.

Turning to this clone: The sample contains more than one DNA sequence encoding this CDR3. This chain connects TRBV30 to TRBJ1-2; 9 bases align to TRBD1. CDR3 length equals 14 residues. In germline, CDR1 is GTSNPN, CDR2 SVGIG (reference sequence). V was pared by 0 bases and J by 3 bases, with 2 bases of the junction left unmatched. The CDR3 DNA follows: TGTGCCTGGAGTGTACAGGGGGCATACTATGGCTACACCTTC. The encoded protein is CAWSVQGAYYGYTF.

The chain has TRBV7-2 and TRBJ1-5; D is possibly TRBD1 (6 bases). The germline CDR1 and CDR2 sequences are SGHTA and FQGNSA. The CDR3 is 13 residues long. V was pared by 2 bases and J by 5 bases, with 7 bases between. CDR3 loop: CASSLYRDQPQHF. The CDR3 DNA is TGTGCCAGCAGCTTATACAGGGATCAGCCCCAGCATTTT.

The V call is TRBV19, the J call TRBJ2-7; D gene uncertain. There are 12 residues in the CDR3. Germline V gene lookup returns CDR1 LNHDA and CDR2 SQIVND (reference sequence). V was pared by 11 bases and J by 3 bases, with 14 bases between. DNA of the CDR3: TGTGCCTCGACGGCAACGGGCTACGAGCAGTACTTC. Its translation is CASTATGYEQYF.

A remark on this clone: This clone may be a read error of a much larger clone one base away. The chain uses TRBV12-3 or TRBV12-4 and TRBJ1-1, with 8 bases lining up with TRBD1. V gave up 6 bases and J gave up 3 bases; unmatched junction bases: 3. This CDR3 region has 13 residues. CDR3 coding DNA: TGTGCCAGCAGCCGGGACAGGCACACTGAAGCTTTCTTT. Its translation is CASSRDRHTEAFF.

The V gene is TRBV19, the J gene TRBJ1-5; D remains unclear. V was clipped by 0 bases and J by 1 base, with 10 bases between them. The CDR3 spans 16 residues. Germline-derived CDR1 and CDR2 are LNHDA and SQIVND (reference sequence). DNA for the CDR3: TGTGCCAGTAGTATAGATCACATCGTAAGCAATCAGCCCCAGCATTTT. Translated: CASSIDHIVSNQPQHF. The full variable domain, in which reference TRBV19 and TRBJ1-5 provide the parts outside the CDR3, is DGGITQSPKYLFRKEGQNVTLSCEQNLNHDAMYWYRQDPGQGLRLIYYSQIVNDFQKGDIAEGYSVSREKKESFPLTVTSAQKNPTAFYLCASSIDHIVSNQPQHFGDGTRLSIL.